Listed here are 29 T cell receptor beta chains from one sample, sequenced in a study of a mutant IDH1 vaccine in newly diagnosed glioma. Noted time point: week 47, end of study. Mutant IDH1 20-mer peptide, at 300 ug, made up each vaccine dose, with topical imiquimod. These TCRs are of unknown antigen specificity. Here immunoSEQ multiplex PCR was the method, and the copy in TCRdb shows in-frame clones only, minus some. The table shows about 50,000 clones, with roughly 75% occurring only once. The specimen comprised PBMCs, sampled from a glioma patient whose treatment included an IDH1 peptide vaccine. All receptors come from a man aged 50 to 60 with glioma.

The V and J genes are TRBV28 and TRBJ2-3; no definite D call. CDR3 length: 11 amino acids. The V end lost 6 bases, the J end lost 6 bases, and 7 bases lay between the germline ends. Germline assignment: CDR1 MDHEN and CDR2 SYDVKM. CDR3 DNA sequence: TGTGCCAGCAGCTCCAGGGATACGCAGTATTTT. Its protein is CASSSRDTQYF.

The V and J genes are TRBV2 and TRBJ2-3; D not resolved. The germline gives CDR1 SNHLY, CDR2 FYNNEI. The CDR3 has 12 amino acids. Trimming pared 9 bases from V and 2 bases from J, leaving 9 bases between. In DNA, the CDR3 is TGTGCCAGTAGCCGGCTCACAGATACGCAGTATTTT. This gives the protein CASSRLTDTQYF. Full variable domain (rest looked up from reference TRBV2 and TRBJ2-3): EPEVTQTPSHQVTQMGQEVILRCVPISNHLYFYWYRQILGQKVEFLVSFYNNEISEKSEIFDDQFSVERPDGSNFTLKIRSTKLEDSAMYFCASSRLTDTQYFGPGTRLTVL.

The CDR3 protein is CASSSQGRDAFF. In DNA, the CDR3 is TGTGCCAGCAGCTCCCAGGGTCGTGACGCTTTCTTT. The J gene is TRBJ1-1, the V gene TRBV7-2; D possibly corresponds to TRBD1 (5 bases). Germline V gives CDR1 SGHTA, CDR2 FQGNSA. V was clipped by 4 bases and J by 11 bases, with 14 bases between them. The CDR3 spans 12 residues.

V and J are TRBV5-6 and TRBJ2-1, with a possible D match to TRBD1 (6 bases). There are 13 residues in the CDR3. Germline CDR1 is SGHDT and CDR2 is YYEEEE. V was pared by 4 bases and J by 3 bases, with 8 bases between. The CDR3 loop reads CASSRTVYNEQFF. Written as DNA, the CDR3 is TGTGCCAGCAGCAGGACAGTCTACAATGAGCAGTTCTTC.

The J gene is TRBJ1-3, the V gene TRBV7-4; D unclear. Trimming removed 8 bases at V and 2 bases at J, with 16 bases between. CDR3 size: 15 residues. Germline values: CDR1 SGHVT, CDR2 SQSDAQ. CDR3 bases: TGTGCCAGCGGCCTAGGATTATCGGCTGGAAACACCATATATTTT. Translating gives CASGLGLSAGNTIYF.

The chain links TRBV2 to TRBJ1-1; D is undetermined. CDR3 length: 15 residues. Per germline, CDR1 SNHLY and CDR2 FYNNEI. V lost 6 bases and J 1 base, leaving 15 bases between the germline ends. The CDR3: CASSPDQTSNTEAFF. The DNA for the CDR3 is TGTGCCAGCAGCCCCGACCAGACCTCGAACACTGAAGCTTTCTTT.

This clone was seen a single time. V gene TRBV27 combines with J gene TRBJ2-1; 9 bases match TRBD1. The V segment lost 7 bases and the J segment 7 bases; nucleotides outside the gene matches: 2. The CDR3 length is 12 residues. The germline CDR1 and CDR2 sequences are MNHEY and SMNVEV (reference sequence). The CDR3 spells CASTDRGNEQFF. CDR3 DNA sequence: TGTGCCAGCACCGACAGGGGGAATGAGCAGTTCTTC.

V and J are TRBV6-4 and TRBJ2-3; a weak D match, TRBD2 (6 bases). Germline CDR1 MRHNA, CDR2 SNTAGT. This CDR3 region has 14 residues. Between the trimmed V and J ends, which lost 4 bases and 7 bases, there was a span of 15 bases. The chain's CDR3 is CASSGEGEVNTQYF. The CDR3 nucleotides read TGTGCCAGCAGTGGAGAAGGGGAGGTGAATACGCAGTATTTT.

This chain links TRBV5-1 with TRBJ2-7, with D possibly matching TRBD2 (6 bases). The CDR3 loop spans 15 amino acids. Germline V CDR1 and CDR2: SGHRS, YFSETQ. The germline V and J ends were trimmed by 0 bases and 0 bases, with 10 bases remaining between them. This CDR3 is CASSLVGGSSYEQYF. The CDR3 region has the DNA TGCGCCAGCAGCTTGGTGGGGGGAAGCTCCTACGAGCAGTACTTC.

The V call is TRBV5-1, the J call TRBJ2-1, with no clear D. Trimming left V 0 bases short and J 5 bases short, with 6 bases between. Germline V gene data show CDR1 as SGHRS and CDR2 as YFSETQ. The CDR3 is 13 amino acids. CDR3 DNA sequence: TGCGCCAGCAGCTTGGACCATAACAATGAGCAGTTCTTC. This sequence encodes CASSLDHNNEQFF.

This rearrangement joins TRBV7-2 to TRBJ2-5; 9 nucleotides align to TRBD1. The germline V gene has CDR1 SGHTA and CDR2 FQGNSA. With V trimmed by 4 bases and J by 2 bases, 5 bases remained unmatched. This CDR3 is built from 15 residues. The CDR3 DNA is TGTGCCAGCAGCTGGTCCGGGACAGGGCAAGAGACCCAGTACTTC. Translating it yields CASSWSGTGQETQYF.

This clone was counted a single time. The chain uses TRBV5-1 and TRBJ1-1; tentative D call: TRBD1 (6 bases). The germline V gene has CDR1 SGHRS and CDR2 YFSETQ. V lost 4 bases, J lost 4 bases, and 17 bases lay in between. The CDR3 is made up of 15 amino acids. CDR3 nucleotides: TGCGCCAGCAGCCCAAACGGGGGGCCAATCACTGAAGCTTTCTTT. It codes for CASSPNGGPITEAFF.

This clone was seen more than once but under ten times. Here the CDR3 reads CASSPDLDRDSLHF. DNA for the CDR3: TGTGCCAGCAGCCCCGACCTGGACAGGGACAGCCTCCACTTT. V and J are TRBV7-4 and TRBJ1-6; 8 bases map to TRBD1. Germline-derived CDR1 and CDR2 are SGHVT and SQSDAQ. V lost 5 bases, J lost 15 bases, and 12 bases stayed unmatched. The CDR3 consists of 14 residues.

The chain couples TRBV28 to TRBJ2-7; 7 nucleotides align to TRBD1. There are 15 residues in the CDR3. V dropped 3 bases and J dropped 5; count of bases not matched to a gene: 10. In germline, CDR1 is MDHEN, CDR2 SYDVKM. The CDR3 protein is CASSLKGQGVDEQYF. CDR3 bases: TGTGCCAGCAGTTTGAAAGGGCAGGGGGTGGACGAGCAGTACTTC.

The chain combines TRBV28 with TRBJ2-7, with D perhaps matching TRBD1 (5 bases). The CDR3 covers 8 residues. CDR1 MDHEN and CDR2 SYDVKM come from the germline V gene. CDR3 bases: TGTGTGGTGGGGCATAAGTACTTC. It yields the protein CVVGHKYF. The full variable domain, completed using reference TRBV28 and TRBJ2-7, is DVKVTQSSRYLVKRTGEKVFLECVQDMDHENMFWYRQDPGLGLRLIYFSYDVKMKEKGDIPEGYSVSREKKERFSLILESASTNQTSMYLCVVGHKYFGPGTRLTVT.

Sample share makes this clone medium-sized. The CDR3 DNA is TGTGCCAGCAGTTTAACCCTCTCCTTGAGTACCCGGGAGCTGTTTTTT. Residues: CASSLTLSLSTRELFF. The chain is built from TRBV27 and TRBJ2-2; D unclear. The germline V gene has CDR1 MNHEY and CDR2 SMNVEV (reference sequence). The CDR3 sequence is 16 residues long. V dropped 2 bases and J dropped 9 bases, with 19 bases sitting between them.

This chain connects TRBV27 to TRBJ2-7; D is undetermined. The CDR3 sequence is 13 residues long. CDR1 and CDR2 (germline): MNHEY, SMNVEV (reference sequence). The germline V and J ends were trimmed by 5 bases and 1 base, with 9 bases remaining between them. The CDR3: CASSLTGSYEQYF. DNA of the CDR3: TGTGCCAGCAGTCTCACCGGTTCCTACGAGCAGTACTTC.

The chain combines TRBV10-3 with TRBJ1-2; D ambiguous. This CDR3 is 16 amino acids long. Germline V gives CDR1 ENHRY, CDR2 SYGVKD. V was clipped by 3 bases and J by 10 bases, with 24 bases between them. As DNA, the CDR3 is TGTGCCATCAGTGACTATCAGGACGCTTCCGTGCGTGACTACACCTTC. Its protein product is CAISDYQDASVRDYTF.

The chain recombines TRBV9 with TRBJ1-5; no clear D. CDR3 size: 13 residues. V dropped 4 bases and J dropped 4 bases, with 9 bases sitting between them. The germline gives CDR1 SGDLS, CDR2 YYNGEE. In DNA, the CDR3 is TGTGCCAGCAGCTCCGAGGGTAATCAGCCCCAGCATTTT. This translates into CASSSEGNQPQHF.

V and J are TRBV6-1 and TRBJ2-3, with no clear D. V lost 2 bases to trimming and J lost 2 bases, with 5 bases between them. CDR1 and CDR2 from the germline V gene are MNHNS and SASEGT. The CDR3 runs to 13 residues. The CDR3 sequence: CASSERITDTQYF. In nucleotides, the CDR3 is TGTGCCAGCAGTGAACGAATCACAGATACGCAGTATTTT.

This clone was detected only a few times. The genes are TRBV7-9 and TRBJ1-5; 8 bases map to TRBD1. Trimming at V came to 5 bases and at J to 7 bases, leaving 7 bases not matched to a gene. CDR1 is SEHNR, CDR2 FQNEAQ, per germline (reference sequence). This CDR3 is 14 amino acids long. CDR3 residues: CASSMTGAGQPQHF. Written as DNA, the CDR3 is TGTGCCAGCAGCATGACAGGGGCAGGGCAGCCCCAGCATTTT.

This chain links TRBV27 with TRBJ2-1, with 12 nucleotides matching TRBD2. The germline gives CDR1 MNHEY, CDR2 SMNVEV (reference sequence). CDR3 size: 15 residues. V shed 5 bases and J 6 bases; nucleotides not matched to a gene: 5. CDR3 sequence (DNA): TGTGCCAGCAGTCCTAGCGGGGGGGCTACCAATGAGCAGTTCTTC. This gives the protein CASSPSGGATNEQFF.

The chain couples TRBV9 to TRBJ2-2; TRBD1 agrees at 9 bases. Germline trimming cut 4 bases from V and 6 bases from J; bases unmatched to any gene: 4. Germline V gene lookup returns CDR1 SGDLS and CDR2 YYNGEE. The CDR3 sequence is 14 residues long. In nucleotides, the CDR3 is TGTGCCAGCAGCTTAAGGACAGGGGCCGGGGAGCTGTTTTTT. The encoded protein is CASSLRTGAGELFF. The entire variable domain, with the rest obtained from reference TRBV9 and TRBJ2-2, is as follows: DSGVTQTPKHLITATGQRVTLRCSPRSGDLSVYWYQQSLDQGLQFLIQYYNGEERAKGNILERFSAQQFPDLHSELNLSSLELGDSALYFCASSLRTGAGELFFGEGSRLTVL.

The V gene is TRBV27, the J gene TRBJ1-2; no clear D. The CDR3 contains 15 residues. The germline gives CDR1 MNHEY, CDR2 SMNVEV (reference sequence). Trimming shortened V by 0 bases and J by 4 bases, and 12 bases separated the two germline ends. The CDR3 bases are TGTGCCAGCAGTTTATCGAGAGGGATGGCCTATGGCTACACCTTC. The encoded protein is CASSLSRGMAYGYTF.

This clone was seen more than once but under ten times. This chain uses TRBV7-3 with TRBJ2-1; 12 nucleotides line up with TRBD2. The CDR3 has 15 amino acids. The V segment lost 3 bases and the J segment 4 bases; nucleotides outside the gene matches: 1. Germline assignment: CDR1 SGHTA and CDR2 FQGTGA. CDR3 sequence: CASSFGLAGYNEQFF. CDR3 in DNA: TGTGCCAGCAGCTTCGGACTAGCGGGATACAATGAGCAGTTCTTC.

The rearrangement links TRBV30 to TRBJ1-4, with D unresolved. Germline loops: CDR1 GTSNPN, CDR2 SVGIG (reference sequence). The CDR3 totals 13 residues. V was clipped by 1 base and J by 8 bases, with 11 bases between them. CDR3 sequence (DNA): TGTGCCTGGAGTGGCCAGGTGCAGGAAAAACTGTTTTTT. Its protein is CAWSGQVQEKLFF.

J is TRBJ2-1 and V is TRBV29-1; 7 nucleotides agree with TRBD1. V lost 5 bases, J lost 8 bases, and 12 bases stayed unmatched. From germline, CDR1 is SQVTM and CDR2 ANQGSEA. The CDR3 is 14 residues long. The CDR3 DNA follows: TGCAGCGTTTTCACAGCTGCCCAGGGGGATGAGCAGTTCTTC. This sequence encodes CSVFTAAQGDEQFF.

The rearrangement uses TRBV5-1 and TRBJ2-3, with no clear D. Deletions cut 4 bases from V and 0 bases from J, with 6 bases between. The CDR3 covers 13 residues. CDR1 and CDR2 (germline): SGHRS, YFSETQ. CDR3 loop: CASSDGSTDTQYF. The CDR3, as DNA: TGCGCCAGCAGCGACGGGAGCACAGATACGCAGTATTTT.

The chain combines TRBV19 with TRBJ2-7, with TRBD1 matching over 8 bases. The V gene's germline CDR1 is LNHDA and CDR2 SQIVND (reference sequence). This CDR3 comprises 13 residues. The ends lost 3 bases at V and 2 bases at J; junction bases unmatched: 0. The CDR3 spells CASSMDRAYEQYF. DNA of the CDR3: TGTGCCAGTAGTATGGACAGGGCCTACGAGCAGTACTTC.